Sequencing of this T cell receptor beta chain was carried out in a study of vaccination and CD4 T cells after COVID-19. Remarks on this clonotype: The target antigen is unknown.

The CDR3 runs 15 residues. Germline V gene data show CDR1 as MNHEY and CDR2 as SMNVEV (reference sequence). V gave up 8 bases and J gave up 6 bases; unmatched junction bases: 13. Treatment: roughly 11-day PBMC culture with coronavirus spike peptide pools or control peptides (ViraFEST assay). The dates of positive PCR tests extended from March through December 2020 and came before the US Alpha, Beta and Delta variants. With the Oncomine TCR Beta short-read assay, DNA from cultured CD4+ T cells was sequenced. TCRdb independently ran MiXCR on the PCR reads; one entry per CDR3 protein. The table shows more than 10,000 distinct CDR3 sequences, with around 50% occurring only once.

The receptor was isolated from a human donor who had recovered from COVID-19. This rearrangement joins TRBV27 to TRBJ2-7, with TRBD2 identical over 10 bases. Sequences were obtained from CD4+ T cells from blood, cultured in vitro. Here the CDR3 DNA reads TGTGCCAGCGGTTCCTTAGCGGGAGGATTACGCGAGCAGTACTTC. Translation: CASGSLAGGLREQYF.